The 13 T cell receptor beta chains reported below all come from one sample, sequenced in a study of T cell responses to AZD1222 COVID-19 vaccine. The assay was immunoSEQ multiplex PCR, and TCRdb's table has in-frame clones only and misses some. The repertoire consists of more than 85,000 clones, with 94% occurring once and the leading ten covering around 3%. The material sequenced was peripheral blood, taken 28 days after the second AZD1222 dose. The receptors shown here come from an adult who received the AZD1222 COVID-19 vaccine.

This sequence joins TRBV2 and TRBJ2-2; 8 bases line up with TRBD1. Germline V gene sequence: CDR1 SNHLY, CDR2 FYNNEI. The CDR3 has 14 amino acids. After removal of 3 bases from V and 5 bases from J, the junction contained 2 bases not matched to a gene. CDR3 in DNA: TGTGCCAGCAGTGAGGACAGGGCGACCGGGGAGCTGTTTTTT. Its translation: CASSEDRATGELFF.

The chain combines TRBV3-1 (or the pseudogene TRBV3-2) with TRBJ1-3; D uncertain. Per germline, CDR1 LGHDT and CDR2 YNNKEL (reference sequence). Between the trimmed V and J ends, which lost 5 bases and 5 bases, there was a span of 16 bases. The length of the CDR3 is 15 residues. The CDR3 sequence is CASSNVYHARNTIYF. The DNA for the CDR3 is TGTGCCAGCAGCAACGTGTATCACGCACGAAACACCATATATTTT.

The genes are TRBV20-1 and TRBJ2-1, with D possibly TRBD1 on 6 matching bases. Trimming stripped 3 bases from V and 5 bases from J, with 20 bases between. The CDR3 runs 16 residues. Germline CDR1 reads DFQATT; CDR2 reads SNEGSKA (reference sequence). CDR3 sequence: CSASEPGGRWDNEQFF. The CDR3 region has the DNA TGCAGTGCTAGTGAACCTGGGGGCCGCTGGGACAATGAGCAGTTCTTC.

V usage is TRBV7-8 and J usage is TRBJ2-1, with D perhaps TRBD2 (5 bases). The CDR3 consists of 13 residues. CDR1 and CDR2 (germline): SGHVS, FQNEAQ. The germline V and J ends were trimmed by 11 bases and 7 bases, with 18 bases remaining between them. The CDR3 region is CAEGRPIRNEQFF. The CDR3 DNA reads TGTGCCGAGGGCCGGCCGATCAGGAATGAGCAGTTCTTC. Using reference TRBV7-8 and TRBJ2-1 for the parts outside the CDR3, the full variable domain is GAGVSQSPRYKVAKRGQDVALRCDPISGHVSLFWYQQALGQGPEFLTYFQNEAQLDKSGLPSDRFFAERPEGSVSTLKIQRTQQEDSAVYLCAEGRPIRNEQFFGPGTRLTVL.

The chain recombines TRBV12-5 with TRBJ1-6; TRBD1 agrees at 7 bases. V lost 2 bases and J lost 9; bases outside the gene matches: 4. This CDR3 has 14 amino acids. Germline values: CDR1 LGHNT, CDR2 FRNRAP. The chain's CDR3 is CASGLTGESSPLHF. DNA of the CDR3: TGTGCTAGTGGTTTGACAGGGGAGAGTTCACCCCTCCACTTT. The full variable domain, completed using reference TRBV12-5 and TRBJ1-6, is DARVTQTPRHKVTEMGQEVTMRCQPILGHNTVFWYRQTMMQGLELLAYFRNRAPLDDSGMPKDRFSAEMPDATLATLKIQPSEPRDSAVYFCASGLTGESSPLHFGNGTRLTVT.

The chain carries TRBV18 and TRBJ1-4, with 9 positions matching TRBD1. Germline V CDR1 and CDR2: KGHSH, LQKENI. The V segment lost 3 bases and the J segment 7 bases; nucleotides outside the gene matches: 9. CDR3 length equals 16 residues. CDR3 coding DNA: TGTGCCAGCTCACCTTGGACAGGGGAAGTCGGTGAAAAACTGTTTTTT. Residues: CASSPWTGEVGEKLFF.

This clone has only one observation. The chain is built from TRBV3-1 (or the pseudogene TRBV3-2) and TRBJ1-1, with 10 bases aligning to TRBD1. Germline CDR1 LGHDT, CDR2 YNNKEL (reference sequence). J was trimmed by 0 bases and V by 4 bases; bases with no gene match: 5. The CDR3 length is 16 residues. The CDR3: CASSPTGQGLNTEAFF. CDR3 nucleotide sequence: TGTGCCAGCAGCCCAACGGGACAGGGGTTGAACACTGAAGCTTTCTTT.

The CDR3 loop is CASSSQTVGKGYTF. DNA for the CDR3: TGCGCCAGCAGCTCTCAGACAGTCGGGAAGGGCTACACCTTC. The chain employs TRBV5-1 and TRBJ1-2; TRBD1 might be the D (5 bases). V shed 3 bases and J shed 8 bases, with 17 bases lying between them. This CDR3 region has 14 residues. Germline V lookup: CDR1 SGHRS, CDR2 YFSETQ.

CDR3 in DNA: TGTGCCACCAGTGACCGTAGAGGAGGCTCTAGCACAGATACGCAGTATTTT. The encoded protein is CATSDRRGGSSTDTQYF. V and J are TRBV24-1 and TRBJ2-3; weak D call: TRBD2 (5 bases). The CDR3 sequence is 17 residues long. Germline lookup yields CDR1 KGHDR and CDR2 SFDVKD. V was cut by 4 bases and J by 0 bases, with 16 bases left in between.

This clone is a singleton in its sample. J is TRBJ2-2 and V is TRBV5-1; 9 positions match TRBD2. CDR1 and CDR2 (germline): SGHRS, YFSETQ. The CDR3 is 16 amino acids. J was trimmed by 7 bases and V by 3 bases; bases with no gene match: 10. The CDR3 DNA reads TGCGCCAGCAGCTCGGTAGCGGGAGTTTCAGGCGGGGAGCTGTTTTTT. This encodes CASSSVAGVSGGELFF.

V is TRBV5-4 and J is TRBJ1-2; 7 bases are shared with TRBD1. The length of the CDR3 is 14 residues. Germline CDR1 SGHNT, CDR2 YYREEE (reference sequence). Unmatched junction bases numbered 4, after V lost 0 bases and J lost 5 bases. CDR3 DNA: TGTGCCAGCAGCTTGGGAGGGGGCGCTTATGGCTACACCTTC. Translating it yields CASSLGGGAYGYTF.

The CDR3 bases are TGTGCCAGCAGCTTAGCGGGACAGGGGGTCGTTACTGAAGCTTTCTTT. It encodes CASSLAGQGVVTEAFF. The J gene is TRBJ1-1, the V gene TRBV7-9; 11 bases match TRBD1. CDR3 length: 16 amino acids. The J segment lost 5 bases and the V segment lost 0 bases, leaving 5 bases of the junction unmatched. CDR1 and CDR2 from the germline V gene are SEHNR and FQNEAQ (reference sequence).

This clone occurred once. The chain employs TRBV5-4 and TRBJ2-3; maybe TRBD2 (7 bases). The CDR3 runs to 17 residues. Germline-derived CDR1 and CDR2 are SGHNT and YYREEE (reference sequence). Trimming shortened V by 2 bases and J by 4 bases, and 20 bases separated the two germline ends. The CDR3 region is CASSFIGGGFGADTQYF. CDR3 nucleotide sequence: TGTGCCAGCAGCTTTATTGGGGGGGGCTTCGGAGCAGATACGCAGTATTTT.